The sample holds a few counts of the clone carrying this T cell receptor (beta chain). Its antigen is unidentified. The sample is drawn from a study of T cells in Graves' hyperthyroidism and ophthalmopathy. Study-wide points: Most clonotypes expanded in thyroid above 0.001 were likewise present in blood.

The investigators amplified TCR beta CDR3 regions from RNA transcripts. First-round RT-PCR targeting the TCR CDR3 was performed with the HTBI primer set. TCRdb re-called the multiplex PCR reads with MiXCR, one entry per CDR3 protein. The sample holds some 530,000 distinct CDR3 sequences, less than 25% seen once. The CDR3 loop spans 16 amino acids. Trimming removed 6 bases from V and 9 bases from J, with 24 bases in between. Germline V gene lookup returns CDR1 MDHEN and CDR2 SYDVKM. Any patient presenting with uncontrolled infection, other autoimmune disease, pregnancy or lactation was left out. Diagnoses were made from clinical symptoms, serum measures (thyroxine and TRAb), thyroid ultrasound and orbital computed tomography.

This receptor was identified in a woman in her seventies with Graves' ophthalmopathy. J is TRBJ1-5 and V is TRBV28; tentatively, D is TRBD1 (5 bases). Sequencing input: blood. Here the CDR3 reads CASRLRGPLLWRPQHF. CDR3 DNA sequence: TGTGCCAGCAGACTAAGGGGTCCACTCCTTTGGCGGCCCCAGCATTTT. Variable domain in full (rest from reference TRBV28 and TRBJ1-5): DVKVTQSSRYLVKRTGEKVFLECVQDMDHENMFWYRQDPGLGLRLIYFSYDVKMKEKGDIPEGYSVSREKKERFSLILESASTNQTSMYLCASRLRGPLLWRPQHFGDGTRLSIL.